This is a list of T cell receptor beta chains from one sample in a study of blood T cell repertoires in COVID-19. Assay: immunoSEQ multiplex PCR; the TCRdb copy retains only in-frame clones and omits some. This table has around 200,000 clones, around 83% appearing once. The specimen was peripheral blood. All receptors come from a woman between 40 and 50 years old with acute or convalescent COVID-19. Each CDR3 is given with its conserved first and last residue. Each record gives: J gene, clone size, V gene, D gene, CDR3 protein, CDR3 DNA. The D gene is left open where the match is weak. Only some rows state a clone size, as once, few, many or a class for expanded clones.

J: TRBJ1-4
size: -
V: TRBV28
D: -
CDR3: CASSSRGINEKLFF
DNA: TGTGCCAGCAGTTCCAGGGGTATAAATGAAAAACTGTTTTTT

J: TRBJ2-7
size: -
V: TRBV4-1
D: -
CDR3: CASSQEGHPYEQYF
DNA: TGCGCCAGCAGCCAAGAGGGACACCCCTACGAGCAGTACTTC

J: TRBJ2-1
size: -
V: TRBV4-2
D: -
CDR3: CASSQEPSGPYNEQFF
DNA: TGTGCCAGCAGCCAAGAACCGAGCGGACCCTACAATGAGCAGTTCTTC

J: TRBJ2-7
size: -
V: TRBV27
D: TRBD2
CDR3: CASRGGAASGSREQYF
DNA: TGTGCCAGCAGGGGGGGGGCAGCTAGCGGGAGTCGAGAGCAGTACTTC

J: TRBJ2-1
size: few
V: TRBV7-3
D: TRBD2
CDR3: CASSPSGLGLAGDEQFF
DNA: TGTGCCAGCAGCCCATCGGGCCTAGGACTAGCGGGGGATGAGCAGTTCTTC

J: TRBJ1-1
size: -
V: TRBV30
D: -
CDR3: CAWSVGGRFGAFF
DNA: TGTGCCTGGAGTGTGGGCGGGCGATTTGGAGCTTTCTTT

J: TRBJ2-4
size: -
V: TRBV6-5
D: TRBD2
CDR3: CASRKIAGGDIQYF
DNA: TGTGCCAGCAGGAAGATAGCGGGAGGTGACATTCAGTACTTC

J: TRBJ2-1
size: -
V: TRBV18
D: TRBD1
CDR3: CASSFLQGQTYNEQFF
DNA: TGTGCCAGCTCATTTTTACAGGGGCAGACATACAATGAGCAGTTCTTC

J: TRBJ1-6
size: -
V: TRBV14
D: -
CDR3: CASSQLQGYSPLHF
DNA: TGTGCCAGCAGCCAGCTCCAGGGATATTCACCCCTCCACTTT

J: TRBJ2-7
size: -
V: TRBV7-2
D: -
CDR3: CASRRTASYEQYF
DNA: TGTGCCAGCAGACGGACAGCCTCCTACGAGCAGTACTTC

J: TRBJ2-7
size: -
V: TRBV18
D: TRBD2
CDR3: CASSTVRSGLYSYEQYF
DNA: TGTGCCAGCTCGACCGTCCGTAGCGGGCTATACTCCTACGAGCAGTACTTC

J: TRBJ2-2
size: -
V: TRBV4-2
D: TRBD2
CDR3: CASSLAGGGAGFGELFF
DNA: TGTGCCAGCAGCCTGGCAGGCGGGGGGGCCGGGTTCGGGGAGCTGTTTTTT

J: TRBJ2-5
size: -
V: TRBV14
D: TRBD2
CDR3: CASSQRLYGGETQYF
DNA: TGTGCCAGCAGCCAACGCTTATACGGGGGGGAGACCCAGTACTTC

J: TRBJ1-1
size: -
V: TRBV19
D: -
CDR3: CASKRTLNTEAFF
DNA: TGTGCCAGTAAAAGGACACTAAACACTGAAGCTTTCTTT

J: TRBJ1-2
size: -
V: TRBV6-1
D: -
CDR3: CASSEAATNYGYTF
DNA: TGTGCCAGCAGTGAAGCGGCGACAAACTATGGCTACACCTTC

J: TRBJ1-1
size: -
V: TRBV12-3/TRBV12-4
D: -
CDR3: CASSFGGNTEAFF
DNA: TGTGCCAGCAGTTTCGGGGGGAACACTGAAGCTTTCTTT

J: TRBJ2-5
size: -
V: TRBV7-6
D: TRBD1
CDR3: CASSSRTGMQETQYF
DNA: TGTGCCAGCAGCTCCCGGACAGGGATGCAAGAGACCCAGTACTTC

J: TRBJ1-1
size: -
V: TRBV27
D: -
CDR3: CASSPRGVRTEAFF
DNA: TGTGCCAGCAGCCCACGGGGGGTACGCACTGAAGCTTTCTTT